This entry features one T cell receptor (beta chain) sequence. Antigen: not known. Some clones are missing from TCRdb's copy, which holds only in-frame ones; the method was immunoSEQ multiplex PCR. The table includes 200,000 to 300,000 clones, approximately 90% detected once. The sample originates from a study of Ad26.COV2.S vaccination and SARS-CoV-2 variants. Study-wide context: Participants got Ad26.COV2.S intramuscularly, once or twice 56 days apart. Broader study findings: Placebo recipients trailed vaccine recipients in spike-specific TCR breadth. Comparability of non-spike TCR breadth was observed across vaccine and placebo recipients.

Treatment here: approximately 18 received Ad26.COV2.S at low or high dose, single or two shots; about 5 received placebo; per-sample allocation not given. Vaccine and placebo recipients were sampled on day 63 after the first injection. The J segment lost 9 bases and the V segment lost 3 bases, leaving 11 bases of the junction unmatched. In germline, CDR1 is SGDLS, CDR2 YYNGEE. The CDR3 runs 14 residues. V usage is TRBV9 and J usage is TRBJ1-1; TRBD1 agrees at 7 bases. This material consisted of peripheral blood, taken in a trial of Ad26.COV2.S vaccine versus placebo. This sequence originates from a person between 18 and 65 years old who received the Ad26.COV2.S COVID-19 vaccine or a placebo. The CDR3, as DNA: TGTGCCAGCAGCGGGCAGAGGGCAGGGGGGAAAGCTTTCTTT. Residues: CASSGQRAGGKAFF.